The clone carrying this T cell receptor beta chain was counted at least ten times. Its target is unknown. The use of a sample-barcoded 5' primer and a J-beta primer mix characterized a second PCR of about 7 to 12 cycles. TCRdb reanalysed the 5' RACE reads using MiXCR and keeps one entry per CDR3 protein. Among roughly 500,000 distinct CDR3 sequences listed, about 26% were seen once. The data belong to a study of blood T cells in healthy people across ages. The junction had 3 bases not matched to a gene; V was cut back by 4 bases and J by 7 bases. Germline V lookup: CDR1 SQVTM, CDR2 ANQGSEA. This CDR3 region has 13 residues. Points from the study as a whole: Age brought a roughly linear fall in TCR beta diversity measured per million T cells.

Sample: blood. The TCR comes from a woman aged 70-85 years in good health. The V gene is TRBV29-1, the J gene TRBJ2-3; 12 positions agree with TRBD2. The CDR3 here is CSVALAGGNTQYF. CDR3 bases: TGCAGCGTTGCCCTAGCGGGGGGGAATACGCAGTATTTT.